This T cell receptor (beta chain) stems from a study of TIL therapy for anti-PD-1-resistant metastatic lung cancer. Time point of the sample: pre-treatment sample, taken before nivolumab and TIL therapy. The immunoSEQ assay was v3. Data came from immunoSEQ multiplex PCR; TCRdb stores just in-frame clones and leaves some out. This sample has under 15,000 clones, with approximately 80% found just once. The ends were cut back, 3 bases at V and 2 bases at J, with 15 bases in the middle. The CDR3 length is 16 residues. CDR1 and CDR2 from the germline V gene are SNHLY and FYNNEI. The chain is built from TRBV2 and TRBJ2-3; D may be TRBD1 or TRBD2 (5 bases each). The source is a person aged 25 to 85 with non-small cell lung cancer. The source was blood, collected at baseline. The CDR3 nucleotides are TGTGCCAGCAGTGACGTGGGACCCAGAGACACAGATACGCAGTATTTT. Amino acid sequence: CASSDVGPRDTDTQYF.